The present entry profiles one TCR beta chain with its context. Amplification of TCR beta CDR3 regions was performed using RNA transcripts as template. Using the HTBI primer set, a first-round RT-PCR was run on the TCR CDR3. Each CDR3 protein gets one entry after TCRdb re-called the multiplex PCR reads with MiXCR. This repertoire shows around 350,000 distinct CDR3 sequences, roughly 25% found once; its top ten account for around four fifths. CDR3 length equals 17 residues. V gave up 3 bases and J gave up 6 bases; unmatched junction bases: 11. Germline CDR1 is SGDLS and CDR2 is YYNGEE. The data were obtained in a study of T cells in Graves' hyperthyroidism and ophthalmopathy.

The sample was blood. The receptor was isolated from a man in his forties or fifties with Graves' hyperthyroidism. The chain has TRBV9 and TRBJ2-1; 11 positions agree with TRBD2. CDR3 bases: TGTGCCAGCAGCGGTTTAGCGGGAGGGCATCTGGGCAATGAGCAGTTCTTC. This codes for CASSGLAGGHLGNEQFF.